These 3 T cell receptor beta chains were sequenced from one sample in a study of T cell responses to AZD1222 COVID-19 vaccine. Using immunoSEQ multiplex PCR, the repertoire was profiled, and TCRdb retains in-frame clones only, with some absent. Found here are under 150,000 clones, over 85% of them singletons; the top ten hold 5.4%. The starting material was peripheral blood, obtained on day 0 of AZD1222 vaccination. The receptor set was obtained from an adult in good health.

The chain is built from TRBV6-5 and TRBJ1-2, with 9 bases that match TRBD1. V trimming: 6 bases; J trimming: 8 bases; junction bases outside the gene matches: 13. CDR1 and CDR2 (germline): MNHEY, SVGAGI. The CDR3 loop spans 15 amino acids. CDR3 sequence: CASSVQGALSHGYTF. In nucleotides, the CDR3 is TGTGCCAGCAGCGTACAGGGGGCGTTATCTCACGGCTACACCTTC.

V usage is TRBV5-1 and J usage is TRBJ2-5; 11 nucleotides line up with TRBD1. Germline V gene lookup returns CDR1 SGHRS and CDR2 YFSETQ. The CDR3 spans 16 residues. Trimming took 4 bases from V and 1 from J; bases not matched to a gene: 6. CDR3 loop: CASSQSGTGGQETQYF. CDR3 DNA: TGCGCCAGCAGCCAATCTGGGACAGGGGGCCAAGAGACCCAGTACTTC.

The chain joins TRBV2 to TRBJ1-2; D gene unclear. Germline lookup yields CDR1 SNHLY and CDR2 FYNNEI. The length of the CDR3 is 11 residues. The V end lost 3 bases, the J end lost 7 bases, and 6 bases lay between the germline ends. In DNA, the CDR3 is TGTGCCAGCAGTGAGAGGGTTGGCTACACCTTC. Protein sequence: CASSERVGYTF.